Sequencing of this TCR beta chain was carried out in a study of OX40 agonist ivuxolimab in advanced cancers. About the research overall: Each dose-escalation patient presented with hepatocellular carcinoma, melanoma, renal cell or head and neck cancer.

Germline-derived CDR1 and CDR2 are MNHEY and SVGAGI. V shed 5 bases, J shed 5 bases, and the junction held 6 bases outside the gene matches. The CDR3 has 14 residues. Autoimmune disease history or systemic immunosuppression led to patients being barred. A remark on this clone: Its matching antigen is unknown.

Study-wide results and limits: What antigens the expanded peripheral T cells recognized was never established.

Clones were sequenced by immunoSEQ multiplex PCR, and TCRdb holds only the in-frame ones, with some missing. The data contain 85,000 to 100,000 clones, around 90% of them singletons. Material: CD4+ or CD8+ T cells sorted from blood, obtained in a trial of the OX40 agonist ivuxolimab. The chain is built from TRBV6-5 and TRBJ2-5; 9 nucleotides match TRBD1. This TCR derives from an adult with an advanced solid tumor such as melanoma, head and neck, liver or kidney cancer. CDR3 nucleotides: TGTGCCAGCAGTCCCGGGACAGGGAAGGAGACCCAGTACTTC. It translates to CASSPGTGKETQYF.